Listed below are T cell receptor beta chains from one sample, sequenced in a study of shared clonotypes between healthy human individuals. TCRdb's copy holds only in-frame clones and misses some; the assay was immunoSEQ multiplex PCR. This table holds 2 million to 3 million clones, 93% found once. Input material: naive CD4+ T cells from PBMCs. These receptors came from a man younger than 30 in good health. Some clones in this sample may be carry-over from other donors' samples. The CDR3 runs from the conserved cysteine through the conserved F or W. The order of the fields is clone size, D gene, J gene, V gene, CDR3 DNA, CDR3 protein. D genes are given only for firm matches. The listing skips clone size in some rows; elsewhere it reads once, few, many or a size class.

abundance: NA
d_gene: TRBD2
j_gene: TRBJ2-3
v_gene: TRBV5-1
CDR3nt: TGCGCCAGCAGCTTAGCGGGAGTCACAGATACGCAGTATTTT
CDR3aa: CASSLAGVTDTQYF

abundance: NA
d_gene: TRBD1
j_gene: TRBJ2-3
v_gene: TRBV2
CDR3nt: TGTGCCAGCAGTCCTCCGACAGGGTCAGATACGCAGTATTTT
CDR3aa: CASSPPTGSDTQYF

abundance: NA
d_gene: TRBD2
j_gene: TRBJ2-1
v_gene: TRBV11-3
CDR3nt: TGTGCCAGCAGCTTGGGGAGGGGCACTGAGCAGTTCTTC
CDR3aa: CASSLGRGTEQFF

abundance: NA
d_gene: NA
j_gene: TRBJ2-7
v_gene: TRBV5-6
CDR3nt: TGTGCCAGCAGCTTAAGAGGGGTTCCCTACGAGCAGTACTTC
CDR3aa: CASSLRGVPYEQYF

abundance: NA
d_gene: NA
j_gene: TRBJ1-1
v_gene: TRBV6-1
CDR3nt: TGTGCCAGCACTCCTTCTCAGGCAGGCACTGAAGCTTTCTTT
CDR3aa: CASTPSQAGTEAFF

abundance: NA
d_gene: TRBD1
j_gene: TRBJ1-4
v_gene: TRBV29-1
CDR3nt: TGCAGCGTCCGGACAGGGGAGAGAAAACTGTTTTTT
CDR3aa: CSVRTGERKLFF

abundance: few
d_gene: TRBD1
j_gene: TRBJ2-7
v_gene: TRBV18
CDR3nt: TGTGCCAGCTCCTGGACAGGGGGCTTAGGCGAGCAGTACTTC
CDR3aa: CASSWTGGLGEQYF

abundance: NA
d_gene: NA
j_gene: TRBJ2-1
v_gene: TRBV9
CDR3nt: TGTGCCAGCAGCGTAATGAGGGCGAGCTCCTACAATGAGCAGTTCTTC
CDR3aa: CASSVMRASSYNEQFF

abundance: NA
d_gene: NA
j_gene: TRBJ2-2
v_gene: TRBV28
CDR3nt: TGTGCCAGCAGTTTAGGAGGGACGAACACCGGGGAGCTGTTTTTT
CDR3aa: CASSLGGTNTGELFF

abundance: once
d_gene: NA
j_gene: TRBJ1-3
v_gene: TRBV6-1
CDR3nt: TGTGCCAGCAGTGTGGGACTGGCTGGAAACACCATATATTTT
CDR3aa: CASSVGLAGNTIYF

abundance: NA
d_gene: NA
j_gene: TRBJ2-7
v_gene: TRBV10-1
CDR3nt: TGCGCCAGCACCGCAAGGGGCAGGCTCGGGCCTCTGGAGCAGTACTTC
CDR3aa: CASTARGRLGPLEQYF

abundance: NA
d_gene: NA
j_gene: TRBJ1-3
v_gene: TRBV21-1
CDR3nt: TGTGCCAGCAGCAAAGGGTCGCGGGGAAACACCATATATTTT
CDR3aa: CASSKGSRGNTIYF

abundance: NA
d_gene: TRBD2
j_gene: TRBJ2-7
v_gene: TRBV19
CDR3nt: TGTGCCAGTAGTACAACTAGCGGGAGCCGCGAGCAGTACTTC
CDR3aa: CASSTTSGSREQYF

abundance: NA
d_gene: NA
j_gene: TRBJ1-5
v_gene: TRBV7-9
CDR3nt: TGTGCCAGCAGCCTCCCAGGAGGGGATGGTCCCCAGCATTTT
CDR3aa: CASSLPGGDGPQHF

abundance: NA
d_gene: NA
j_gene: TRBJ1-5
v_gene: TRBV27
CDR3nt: TGTGCCAGCAGAAGGGGCGGGGGATATCAGCCCCAGCATTTT
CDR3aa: CASRRGGGYQPQHF

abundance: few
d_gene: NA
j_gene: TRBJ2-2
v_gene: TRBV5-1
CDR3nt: TGCGCCAGCAGCTTGGGCACCACCGGGGAGCTGTTTTTT
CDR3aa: CASSLGTTGELFF

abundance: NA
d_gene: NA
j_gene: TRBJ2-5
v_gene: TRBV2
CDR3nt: TGTGCCAGCACCGTCCAGGGGCCCCAAGAGACCCAGTACTTC
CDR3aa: CASTVQGPQETQYF

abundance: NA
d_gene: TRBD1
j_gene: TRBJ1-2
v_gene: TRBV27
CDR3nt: TGTGCCAGCAGGCCGGGACAGATCCTTTCGGACTATGGCTACACCTTC
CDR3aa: CASRPGQILSDYGYTF